This TCR beta chain came from a study of post-analysis software for immune sequencing data. Regarding the study as a whole: Normalized Chao1 diversity was significantly lower in multiple sclerosis patients than in controls. Samples from a shared batch, those prepared together, strongly co-clustered by F measure. Controls had lower frequencies than patients of a few TRBV segments, which included TRBV5-6, TRBV5-1 and TRBV20-1.

Unique molecular identifiers were present in the TCR beta cDNA libraries. Out of roughly 1 to 11 million T cells, 450,000 to 600,000 cDNA molecules were generated. Via MiXCR, TCRdb re-called the PCR reads, giving one row per CDR3 protein. There are roughly 570,000 distinct CDR3 sequences in the sample; approximately 34% occur only once, and around 6% lies in the top ten. In regard to this clonotype: No antigen is known for it.

V dropped 0 bases and J dropped 6 bases, with 9 bases sitting between them. This CDR3 comprises 13 residues. Germline CDR1 and CDR2: LGHDT and YNNKEL (reference sequence). The chain recombines TRBV3-1 with TRBJ2-7, with D unclear. This TCR was sampled from a girl aged 2-17 years with multiple sclerosis. Sequenced material: blood. CDR3: CASSQDLEVEQYF. In nucleotides, the CDR3 is TGTGCCAGCAGCCAAGATCTGGAAGTCGAGCAGTACTTC.